The 21 T cell receptor beta chains given below trace back to one sample, sequenced in a study of human T cells and chemical hapten exposure. TCRdb recomputed calls from the RACE reads with MiXCR, one row per CDR3 protein. The table includes roughly 120,000 distinct CDR3 sequences, around an eighth detected once. This sample's time point: pre-sensitization, week 0. Treatment specified: therapeutic diphenylcyclopropenone sensitization with weekly scalp DPC. The sample here was whole blood, taken in connection with sensitization to the hapten diphenylcyclopropenone (DPC). The receptor set was obtained from a woman under 30 with alopecia areata. Some clones in this sample may be carry-over from other donors' samples.

The chain couples TRBV6-6 to TRBJ1-1; the D is unclear. V was pared by 7 bases and J by 5 bases, with 14 bases between. This CDR3 spans 13 amino acids. Per the germline V gene, CDR1 is MNHNY and CDR2 is SVGAGI (reference sequence). The chain's CDR3 is CASIPSGDTEAFF. The CDR3 region has the DNA TGTGCCAGCATCCCAAGCGGAGATACTGAAGCTTTCTTT.

The sample holds many counts of this clonotype. V gene TRBV7-2 combines with J gene TRBJ1-2, with D maybe TRBD1 (5 bases). CDR3 size: 15 residues. CDR1 is SGHTA, CDR2 FQGNSA, per germline. V lost 3 bases and J lost 6, with 17 bases in between. CDR3 DNA sequence: TGTGCCAGCAGCTTCCGGACCGGGGGGACTAATGGCTACACCTTC. It encodes CASSFRTGGTNGYTF.

The genes are TRBV12-3 or TRBV12-4 and TRBJ2-5; D not certain. The length of the CDR3 is 13 residues. Trimming took off 1 base at V and 9 bases at J, with 12 bases between the two ends. The DNA of the CDR3 is TGTGCCAGCAGTTTAGGGCCCGCCTGGCCCCAGTACTTC. Its translation is CASSLGPAWPQYF.

The sample holds a few counts of this clonotype. The DNA of the CDR3 is TGCGCCAGCAGCCAAGATGATAGGCGGCGGGGGCAGCCCCAGCATTTT. This codes for CASSQDDRRRGQPQHF. This rearrangement joins TRBV4-3 to TRBJ1-5; possible D gene TRBD1, 5 bases. The CDR3 length is 16 residues. CDR1 and CDR2 from the germline V gene are LGHNA and YSLEER. The V gene lost 0 bases and the J gene lost 7 bases, with 16 bases spanning the gap.

The chain joins TRBV7-6 to TRBJ1-3; D uncertain. Trimming shortened V by 2 bases and J by 2 bases, and 7 bases separated the two germline ends. The germline CDR1 and CDR2 sequences are SGHVS and FNYEAQ. This CDR3 region has 14 residues. The CDR3 DNA follows: TGTGCCAGCAGCTTATTGACCGCTGGAAACACCATATATTTT. It yields the protein CASSLLTAGNTIYF.

The table lists this clonotype with many counts. V gene TRBV12-3 or TRBV12-4 combines with J gene TRBJ1-5; possibly TRBD1 for D (5 bases). The CDR3 covers 14 residues. Trimming removed 7 bases from V and 0 bases from J, with 10 bases in between. For the CDR3, the DNA is TGTGCCAGCACCCCAGGGTATAGCAATCAGCCCCAGCATTTT. It codes for CASTPGYSNQPQHF.

The table lists this clonotype with many counts. This CDR3 reads CASTSRVGQPQHF. The CDR3 nucleotides read TGTGCCAGCACCTCCAGGGTAGGGCAGCCCCAGCATTTT. The chain couples TRBV12-3 or TRBV12-4 to TRBJ1-5, with a weak D call TRBD1 (5 bases). The CDR3 loop spans 13 amino acids. Trimming left V 7 bases short and J 7 bases short, with 14 bases between.

This clonotype was counted a few times. The chain has TRBV11-2 and TRBJ1-1; 9 positions match TRBD1. J gave up 0 bases and V 5 bases, and 10 bases lay outside the gene matches. Germline-derived CDR1 and CDR2 are SGHAT and FQNNGV. This CDR3 has 17 residues. CDR3 amino acids: CASSPQGQGRVNTEAFF. DNA of the CDR3: TGTGCCAGCAGCCCCCAGGGACAGGGAAGGGTGAACACTGAAGCTTTCTTT.

In this sample, this clonotype turned up many times. The CDR3 spells CSARDRGQGKLFF. As DNA, the CDR3 is TGCAGTGCTAGAGACAGGGGGCAGGGAAAACTGTTTTTT. The chain carries TRBV20-1 and TRBJ1-4; 8 bases are a match to TRBD1. After removal of 0 bases from V and 10 bases from J, the junction contained 4 bases not matched to a gene. There are 13 residues in the CDR3. CDR1 and CDR2 (germline): DFQATT, SNEGSKA (reference sequence).

This clonotype has a handful of counts. This chain uses TRBV9 with TRBJ2-5; tentative D call: TRBD1 (5 bases). The CDR3 spans 13 residues. The germline gives CDR1 SGDLS, CDR2 YYNGEE. The V end lost 2 bases, the J end lost 2 bases, and 7 bases lay between the germline ends. The CDR3 nucleotides are TGTGCCAGCAGCGTTGACAGTCAAGAGACCCAGTACTTC. Translated: CASSVDSQETQYF.

The chain has TRBV11-2 and TRBJ2-2; TRBD1 or TRBD2 may be the D gene (5 bases each). The V gene lost 5 bases and the J gene lost 5 bases, with 21 bases spanning the gap. CDR1 and CDR2 from the germline V gene are SGHAT and FQNNGV. The CDR3 sequence is 17 residues long. The CDR3 region has the DNA TGTGCCAGCAGCCCGAGGCAGGGCGTGAGGAGGACCGGGGAGCTGTTTTTT. This codes for CASSPRQGVRRTGELFF.

Ten or more counts support this clonotype. CDR3 amino acids: CASRPGYSGNTIYF. CDR3 nucleotides: TGTGCCAGCAGGCCGGGCTACTCTGGAAACACCATATATTTT. The J gene is TRBJ1-3, the V gene TRBV6-5, with no clear D. The CDR3 runs to 14 residues. V was pared by 6 bases and J by 0 bases, with 9 bases between. Germline values: CDR1 MNHEY, CDR2 SVGAGI.

This clonotype was seen at least ten times. This rearrangement joins TRBV4-3 to TRBJ2-7; 9 nucleotides align to TRBD1. This CDR3 contains 14 residues. Germline CDR1 and CDR2: LGHNA and YSLEER. J lost 4 bases, V lost 4 bases, and 5 bases had no gene match. The CDR3 DNA follows: TGCGCCAGCAGCCGTGGGACAGGGTTGTACGAGCAGTACTTC. It encodes CASSRGTGLYEQYF.

This clonotype has a count of ten or more. CDR3 bases: TGTGCCAGCAGCTTAGACGCTAGCGGGGGATACGAGCAGTACTTC. It encodes CASSLDASGGYEQYF. The rearrangement links TRBV7-6 to TRBJ2-7, with TRBD2 matching over 10 bases. The CDR3 is made up of 15 amino acids. The V gene's germline CDR1 is SGHVS and CDR2 FNYEAQ. J was trimmed by 4 bases and V by 1 base; bases with no gene match: 4.

This clonotype has only a few counts. This chain joins TRBV7-2 and TRBJ1-1, with D unresolved. The length of the CDR3 is 14 residues. V dropped 6 bases and J dropped 1 base, with 12 bases sitting between them. CDR1 and CDR2 from the germline V gene are SGHTA and FQGNSA. This CDR3 reads CASRVQGWNTEAFF. Written as DNA, the CDR3 is TGTGCCAGCAGGGTTCAAGGTTGGAACACTGAAGCTTTCTTT.

This clonotype was counted a few times. V and J are TRBV5-5 and TRBJ1-6, with D maybe TRBD1 (6 bases). In germline, CDR1 is SGHKS, CDR2 YYEKEE (reference sequence). Trimming stripped 0 bases from V and 7 bases from J, with 8 bases between. This CDR3 contains 14 residues. CDR3 residues: CASSLEGGNSPLHF. The CDR3 nucleotides are TGTGCCAGCAGCTTGGAAGGGGGGAATTCACCCCTCCACTTT.

This clonotype was detected many times. This chain connects TRBV23-1 to TRBJ2-7, with 7 bases that match TRBD2. TRBV23-1 is given ORF status, its function remaining uncertain. V was pared by 0 bases and J by 4 bases, with 0 bases of the junction left unmatched. CDR3 length equals 13 residues. This CDR3 reads CASSQSGGYEQYF. CDR3 coding DNA: TGCGCCAGCAGTCAATCGGGAGGGTACGAGCAGTACTTC.

V gene TRBV7-2 combines with J gene TRBJ1-5; D remains ambiguous. CDR3 length: 13 amino acids. Trimming removed 5 bases from V and 3 bases from J, with 8 bases in between. Germline CDR1 and CDR2: SGHTA and FQGNSA. The CDR3 DNA reads as TGTGCCAGCAGCGCTACGGCCAATCAGCCCCAGCATTTT. Its translation: CASSATANQPQHF.

This clonotype showed up many times. The chain uses TRBV12-3 or TRBV12-4 and TRBJ1-4, with TRBD1 matching over 8 bases. This CDR3 comprises 14 residues. Trimming at V came to 2 bases and at J to 7 bases, leaving 3 bases not matched to a gene. The CDR3 protein is CASSLQGAGEKLFF. The CDR3 DNA sequence: TGTGCCAGCAGTTTACAGGGGGCGGGTGAAAAACTGTTTTTT.

The CDR3 region is CASPPTGLNLPGAFF. The CDR3 DNA is TGTGCCAGCCCTCCGACCGGGCTGAATTTACCCGGAGCTTTCTTT. V is TRBV28 and J is TRBJ1-1, with no clear D. This CDR3 is 15 amino acids long. Germline-derived CDR1 and CDR2 are MDHEN and SYDVKM. Trimming pared 8 bases from V and 10 bases from J, leaving 26 bases between.

This clonotype was counted many times. CDR3: CASRARQGSLIYEQYF. The CDR3, as DNA: TGTGCCAGCAGAGCCAGACAGGGCTCGTTGATCTACGAGCAGTACTTC. V gene TRBV6-2 or TRBV6-3 combines with J gene TRBJ2-7; the match to TRBD1 covers 7 bases. V gave up 6 bases and J gave up 3 bases; unmatched junction bases: 14. CDR1 and CDR2 from the germline V gene are MNHEY and SVGEGT. The CDR3 totals 16 residues.